This T cell receptor beta chain comes out of a study of radiotherapy plus CTLA-4 blockade in lung cancer. Study-level points and caveats: Early clonal dynamics of blood T cells, together with interferon-beta, were reported as the best response predictor. The study found tumor-derived TCR clones expanded in blood after radiotherapy plus ipilimumab.

A remark on this clone: The antigen is not known.

Germline V gene data show CDR1 as MDHEN and CDR2 as SYDVKM. This CDR3 has 13 residues. V dropped 2 bases and J dropped 6 bases, with 8 bases sitting between them. Only in-frame clones appear in the TCRdb table, and some are missing; sequencing was by immunoSEQ multiplex PCR. Of more than 25,000 clones in the sample, 70% to 80% were seen once. This sample comprised peripheral blood, obtained from a patient treated with radiotherapy plus ipilimumab. The J gene is TRBJ1-5, the V gene TRBV28; D call uncertain. The clonotype comes from a human donor with non-small cell lung cancer who had stable disease on radiotherapy plus ipilimumab. The CDR3 sequence is CASSLPGPQPQHF. The CDR3 bases are TGTGCCAGCAGTTTACCCGGTCCTCAGCCCCAGCATTTT.